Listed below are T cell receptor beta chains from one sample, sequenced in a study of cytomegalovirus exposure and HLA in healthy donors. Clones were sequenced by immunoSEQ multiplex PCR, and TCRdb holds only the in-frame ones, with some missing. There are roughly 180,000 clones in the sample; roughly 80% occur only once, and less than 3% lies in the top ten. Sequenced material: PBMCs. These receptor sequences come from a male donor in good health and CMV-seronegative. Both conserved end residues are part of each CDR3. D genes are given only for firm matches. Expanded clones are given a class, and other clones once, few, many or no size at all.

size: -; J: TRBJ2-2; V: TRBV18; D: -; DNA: TGTGCCAGCTCACCCCGCGCGGTGGCGAACACCGGGGAGCTGTTTTTT; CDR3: CASSPRAVANTGELFF
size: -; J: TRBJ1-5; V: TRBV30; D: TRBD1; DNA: TGTGCCTGGAGTGTACTACAGGGGAGGTTGGCAAATCAGCCCCAGCATTTT; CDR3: CAWSVLQGRLANQPQHF
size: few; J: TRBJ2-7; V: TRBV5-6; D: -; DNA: TGTGCCAGCAGCTTGGACACACGAATTCTTACAGAGCAGTACTTC; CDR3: CASSLDTRILTEQYF
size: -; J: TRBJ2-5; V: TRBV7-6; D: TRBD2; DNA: TGTGCCAGCAGCTTAGGAAGCGGGGGGCCCCAAGAGACCCAGTACTTC; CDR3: CASSLGSGGPQETQYF
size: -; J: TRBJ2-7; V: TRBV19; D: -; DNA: TGTGCCAGTAGTATAGAAGCACGGGATCTACGAGGGCAGTACTTC; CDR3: CASSIEARDLRGQYF
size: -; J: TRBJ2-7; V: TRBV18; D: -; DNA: TGTGCCAGCTCACCAATCCGAGCAGGGAACCACGAGCAGTACTTC; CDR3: CASSPIRAGNHEQYF
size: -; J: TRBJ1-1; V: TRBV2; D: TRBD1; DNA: TGTGCCAGCAGTCACGGGACAGGTAACACTGAAGCTTTCTTT; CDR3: CASSHGTGNTEAFF
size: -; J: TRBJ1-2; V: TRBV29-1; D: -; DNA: TGCAGCGTTGAATCAAACTATGGCTACACCTTC; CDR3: CSVESNYGYTF
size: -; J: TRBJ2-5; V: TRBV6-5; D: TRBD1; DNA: TGTGCCAGCAGTCTGGGACAGGGAAGAGAGACCCAGTACTTC; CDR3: CASSLGQGRETQYF
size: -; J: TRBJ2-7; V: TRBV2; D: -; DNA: TGTGCCAGCAGTCGACATTCCTCCTACGAGCAGTACTTC; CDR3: CASSRHSSYEQYF
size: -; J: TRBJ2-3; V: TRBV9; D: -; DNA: TGTGCCAGCAGCGTAGAAGGTGACAGTGGAGATACGCAGTATTTT; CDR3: CASSVEGDSGDTQYF
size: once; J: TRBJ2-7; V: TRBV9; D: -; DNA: TGTGCCAGCAGCCCTGGAGGCGGGGTCGAGCAGTACTTC; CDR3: CASSPGGGVEQYF
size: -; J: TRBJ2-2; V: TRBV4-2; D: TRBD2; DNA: TGTGCCAGCAGCCAGAGCGGGGGGGCGAATTATAACACCGGGGAGCTGTTTTTT; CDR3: CASSQSGGANYNTGELFF
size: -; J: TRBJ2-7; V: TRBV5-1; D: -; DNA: TGCGCCAGCAGCCCCGGAGGGGGCAGGAACTACGAGCAGTACTTC; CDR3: CASSPGGGRNYEQYF
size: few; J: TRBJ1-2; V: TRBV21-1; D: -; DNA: TGTGCCAGCAGCAATGAGGGGGCGCGTGGCTACACCTTC; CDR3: CASSNEGARGYTF
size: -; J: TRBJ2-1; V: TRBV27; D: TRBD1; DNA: TGTGCCAGCAGGCCTGACACCGGGACAGGGCCCATCAATGAGCAGTTCTTC; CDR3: CASRPDTGTGPINEQFF
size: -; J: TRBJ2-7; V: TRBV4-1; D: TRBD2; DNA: TGCGCCAGCAGCCAAGTTGGGGGGGGGTCGTTTCCCTACGAGCAGTACTTC; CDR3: CASSQVGGGSFPYEQYF
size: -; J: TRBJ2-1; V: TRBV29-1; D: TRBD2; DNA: TGCAGCGCAAAGCGGGAGAGCTCCTACAATGAGCAGTTCTTC; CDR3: CSAKRESSYNEQFF
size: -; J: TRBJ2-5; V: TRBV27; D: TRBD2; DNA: TGTGCCAGCAGTTTAAGACTAGCGGGAAAAGAGACCCAGTACTTC; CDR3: CASSLRLAGKETQYF
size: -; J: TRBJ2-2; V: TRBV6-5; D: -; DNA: TGTGCCAGCCGTCGGACAGCCCAGAACACCGGGGAGCTGTTTTTT; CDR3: CASRRTAQNTGELFF
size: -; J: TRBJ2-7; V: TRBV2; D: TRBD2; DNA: TGTGCCAGCTGCATTGGGAGGACTAGCGGAGAGCAGTACTTC; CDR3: CASCIGRTSGEQYF
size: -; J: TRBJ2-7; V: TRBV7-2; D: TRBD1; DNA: TGTGCCAGCAGCTTAGCGAAGGACAGGGGATTCCCCTACGAGCAGTACTTC; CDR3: CASSLAKDRGFPYEQYF
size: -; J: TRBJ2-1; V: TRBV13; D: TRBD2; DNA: TGTGCCAGCAGCCGCAGGACTAGCGGGTACAATGAGCAGTTCTTC; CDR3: CASSRRTSGYNEQFF
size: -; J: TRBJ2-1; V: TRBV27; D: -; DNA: TGTGCCAGCAGTTCAGGCTACAATGAGCAGTTCTTC; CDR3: CASSSGYNEQFF
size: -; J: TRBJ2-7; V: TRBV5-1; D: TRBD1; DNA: TGCGCCAGCAGCTTGGAGTTACAGGGGTACGAGCAGTACTTC; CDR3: CASSLELQGYEQYF
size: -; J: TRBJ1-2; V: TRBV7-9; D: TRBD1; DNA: TGTGCCAGCAGCTTAGGGACAGGGGGATTGTGGGATGGCTACACCTTC; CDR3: CASSLGTGGLWDGYTF
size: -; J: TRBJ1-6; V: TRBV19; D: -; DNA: TGTGCCAGTAGTATTGGCGCGGATTCACCCCTCCACTTT; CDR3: CASSIGADSPLHF
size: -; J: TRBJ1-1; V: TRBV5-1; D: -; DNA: TGCGCCAGCAGCTTGGGGTGGCTCAACACTGAAGCTTTCTTT; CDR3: CASSLGWLNTEAFF
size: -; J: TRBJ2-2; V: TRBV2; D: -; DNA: TGTGCCAGCAGTGAACAGGGCGACGACACCGGGGAGCTGTTTTTT; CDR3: CASSEQGDDTGELFF
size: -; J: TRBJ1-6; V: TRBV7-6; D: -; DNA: TGTGCCAGCAGCTTAGGGAATAGGGGGAGTAATTCACCCCTCCACTTT; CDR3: CASSLGNRGSNSPLHF
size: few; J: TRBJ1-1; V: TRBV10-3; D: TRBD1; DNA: TGTGCCACTGGACAGGGGACGATGAACACTGAAGCTTTCTTT; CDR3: CATGQGTMNTEAFF
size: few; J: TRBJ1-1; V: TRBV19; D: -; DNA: TGTGCCAGTCGAAGGGAGACGAACACTGAAGCTTTCTTT; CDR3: CASRRETNTEAFF
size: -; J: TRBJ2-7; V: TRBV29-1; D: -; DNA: TGCAGCGTTGCTGGCAGGGGATCCTCCGAGCAGTACTTC; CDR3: CSVAGRGSSEQYF
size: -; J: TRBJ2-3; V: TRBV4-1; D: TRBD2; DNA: TGCGCCAGCAGCCAGGGGACTAGCGGGGGGACTAGCACAGATACGCAGTATTTT; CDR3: CASSQGTSGGTSTDTQYF
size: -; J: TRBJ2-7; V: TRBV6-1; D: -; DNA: TGTGCCAGCAGTGAGACTAACCCCTACGAGCAGTACTTC; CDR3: CASSETNPYEQYF
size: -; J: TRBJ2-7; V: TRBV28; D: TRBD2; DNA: TGTGCCAGCAGTTTGAGGTTACAACTAGCGGGAGGCTTACGCTACGAGCAGTACTTC; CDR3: CASSLRLQLAGGLRYEQYF
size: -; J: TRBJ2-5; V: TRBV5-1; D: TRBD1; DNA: TGCGCCAGCAGCCCAGGACAGGCGCAAGAGACCCAGTACTTC; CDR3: CASSPGQAQETQYF
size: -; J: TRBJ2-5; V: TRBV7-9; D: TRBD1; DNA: TGTGCCAGCAGCGTCCCCGGGACAGGGATTCAAGAGACCCAGTACTTC; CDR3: CASSVPGTGIQETQYF
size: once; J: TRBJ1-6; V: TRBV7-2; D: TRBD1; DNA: TGTGCCAGCAGCTTAGTGGCTGGACAGGGGGATTCACCCCTCCACTTT; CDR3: CASSLVAGQGDSPLHF
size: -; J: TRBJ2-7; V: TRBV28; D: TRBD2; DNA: TGTGCCAGCAGGAGGACTAGCGGGAGCTACGAGCAGTACTTC; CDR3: CASRRTSGSYEQYF
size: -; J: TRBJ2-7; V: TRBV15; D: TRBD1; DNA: TGTGCCACCAGCAGGGGAGGACAGGGCTCCTACGAGCAGTACTTC; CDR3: CATSRGGQGSYEQYF
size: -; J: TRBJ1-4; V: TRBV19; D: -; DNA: TGTGCCAGTAGTATGAACGGGGTAACTAATGAAAAACTGTTTTTT; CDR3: CASSMNGVTNEKLFF
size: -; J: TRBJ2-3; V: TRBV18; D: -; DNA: TGTGCCAGCTCACCCAAGGAGGGCCCCACAGATACGCAGTATTTT; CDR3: CASSPKEGPTDTQYF
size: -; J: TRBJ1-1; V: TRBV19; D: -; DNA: TGTGCCAGTAGTCCAGGAATATTGAACACTGAAGCTTTCTTT; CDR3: CASSPGILNTEAFF
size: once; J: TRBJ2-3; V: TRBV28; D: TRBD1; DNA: TGTGCCAGCAGCTCCCCTGACAGGGGCGCAGATACGCAGTATTTT; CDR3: CASSSPDRGADTQYF
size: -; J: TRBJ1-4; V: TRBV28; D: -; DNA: TGTGCCAGCAGTCCACACAGGGAAGGGAATGAAAAACTGTTTTTT; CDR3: CASSPHREGNEKLFF
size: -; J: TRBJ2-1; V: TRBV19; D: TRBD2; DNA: TGTGCCAGTACTCGGGGAGGGGTTGACTACAATGAGCAGTTCTTC; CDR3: CASTRGGVDYNEQFF
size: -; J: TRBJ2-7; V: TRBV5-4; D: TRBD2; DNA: TGTGCCAGCAGCCTGGGACTAGTCTACGAGCAGTACTTC; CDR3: CASSLGLVYEQYF